This T cell receptor beta chain was retrieved from a study of vaccination effects on CD4 cells after COVID-19. Overall study findings and caveats: Clones of infection and vaccine origin contracted markedly late after vaccination.

The assay was immunoSEQ multiplex PCR, and TCRdb's table has in-frame clones only and misses some. The table has around 22,000 clones, more than 70% seen once. Trimming removed 0 bases from V and 2 bases from J, with 20 bases in between. The CDR3 has 19 amino acids. The germline V gene has CDR1 MGHRA and CDR2 YSYEKL. With respect to this clone: Its antigen is not identified.

Peptide-pool stimulation followed by sequencing identified expanded antigen-specific CD4+ clonotypes in the ViraFEST assay. Subsequent to a culture period of approximately 11 days, CD4+ T cells were isolated. Everyone in the study got two shots of either the BNT162b2 or mRNA-1273 vaccine. Half of the medium was exchanged for IL-2 medium on both days 3 and 7. The sample was CD4+ T cells from PBMCs cultured with HCoV-229E spike peptides, taken after COVID-19 vaccination. The rearrangement uses TRBV4-1 and TRBJ2-1; D ambiguous. The sequence was obtained from a human donor who received a COVID-19 vaccine. In nucleotides, the CDR3 is TGCGCCAGCAGCCAAGATAATCGTGGAGCCAGCCGAACCTACAATGAGCAGTTCTTC. Translated: CASSQDNRGASRTYNEQFF.